These T cell receptor beta chains were read from a single sample in a study of blood T cells in healthy people across ages. TCRdb processed the 5' RACE reads anew with MiXCR; each CDR3 protein has one entry. Among around 1.5 million distinct CDR3 sequences listed, 42% were seen once. The sample was blood. These receptors were taken from a young woman in good health. Each CDR3 is given with its conserved first and last residue. D genes are given only for firm matches. Clone size is given for some rows only: seen once, a few or many times, or a class if the clone is expanded.

clone_size,j_call,v_call,d_call,cdr3_aa,cdr3_nt
NA,TRBJ1-5,TRBV29-1,TRBD1,CSGRTGASNQPQHF,TGCAGCGGACGGACAGGGGCGAGCAATCAGCCCCAGCATTTT
NA,TRBJ2-1,TRBV27,NA,CASSLPLAGGSYNEQFF,TGTGCCAGCAGTCTCCCGTTAGCTGGGGGATCCTACAATGAGCAGTTCTTC
few,TRBJ2-1,TRBV6-6,TRBD2,CASRQGLAGAYEQFF,TGTGCCAGCAGGCAGGGACTAGCGGGAGCGTATGAGCAGTTCTTC
NA,TRBJ2-1,TRBV10-3,TRBD2,CAITTGGVEQFF,TGTGCCATCACAACGGGAGGCGTGGAGCAGTTCTTC
few,TRBJ2-3,TRBV20-1,TRBD1,CSAKIPGQNTDTQYF,TGCAGTGCTAAGATTCCGGGACAGAACACAGATACGCAGTATTTT
NA,TRBJ2-7,TRBV7-8,NA,CASSVTIYSYEQYF,TGTGCCAGCAGCGTAACAATTTACTCCTACGAGCAGTACTTC
few,TRBJ2-7,TRBV10-3,NA,CAISEPQLAYEQYF,TGTGCCATCAGTGAGCCACAGCTAGCGTACGAGCAGTACTTC
NA,TRBJ2-7,TRBV3-1,TRBD2,CASSQDLAGSSYEQYF,TGTGCCAGCAGCCAAGACCTAGCGGGCTCGTCCTACGAGCAGTACTTC
NA,TRBJ2-7,TRBV11-2,TRBD2,CASTPREDSYEQYF,TGTGCCAGCACCCCCCGGGAGGACTCCTACGAGCAGTACTTC
few,TRBJ2-7,TRBV14,NA,CASSPSVHEQYF,TGTGCCAGCAGCCCTAGTGTTCACGAGCAGTACTTC
NA,TRBJ2-3,TRBV12-3/TRBV12-4,TRBD1,CANFPGQGLTSTDTQYF,TGTGCCAACTTCCCGGGACAGGGGCTAACTAGCACAGATACGCAGTATTTT
NA,TRBJ2-5,TRBV4-1,NA,CASSLAPQETRYF,TGCGCCAGCAGTCTAGCCCCCCAAGAGACCCGGTACTTC
few,TRBJ2-1,TRBV5-1,NA,CASSFRQQGHNEQFF,TGCGCCAGCAGCTTTAGACAGCAGGGCCACAATGAGCAGTTCTTC
NA,TRBJ1-3,TRBV6-6,NA,CASSYTAGNTIYF,TGTGCCAGCAGTTACACAGCCGGAAACACCATATATTTT
NA,TRBJ2-7,TRBV12-3/TRBV12-4,NA,CASSPSGGIYEQYF,TGTGCCAGCAGCCCCAGCGGTGGCATCTACGAGCAGTACTTC
NA,TRBJ1-5,TRBV20-1,NA,CSARDGQYSNQPQHF,TGCAGTGCTAGAGATGGCCAGTATAGCAATCAGCCCCAGCATTTT